Described below is a single T cell receptor (beta chain) sequence and its context. The sample is drawn from a study of blood T cell repertoires in COVID-19. Study at large: Collection of acute and convalescent COVID-19 samples took place in the United States, Italy and Spain.

Per the study methods: From reference gene primer amplification, estimates of nucleated cell counts were derived. Data came from immunoSEQ multiplex PCR; TCRdb stores just in-frame clones and leaves some out. V and J calls and clone size are given by that table; D and trimming were obtained from the DNA. There are fewer than 50,000 clones in the sample; around 80% occur only once, and 25% lies in the top ten. The specimen was peripheral blood. The sequence was collected from a man between 65 and 79 years old with acute or convalescent COVID-19.

The CDR3: CASSSQGRVQETQYF. The CDR3 DNA sequence: TGTGCCAGCAGCTCACAAGGGCGGGTCCAAGAGACCCAGTACTTC. This chain links TRBV6-2 or TRBV6-3 with TRBJ2-5; D might be TRBD2 (5 bases). From germline, CDR1 is MNHEY and CDR2 SVGEGT. CDR3 size: 15 residues. Trimming took off 6 bases at V and 1 base at J, with 15 bases between the two ends.